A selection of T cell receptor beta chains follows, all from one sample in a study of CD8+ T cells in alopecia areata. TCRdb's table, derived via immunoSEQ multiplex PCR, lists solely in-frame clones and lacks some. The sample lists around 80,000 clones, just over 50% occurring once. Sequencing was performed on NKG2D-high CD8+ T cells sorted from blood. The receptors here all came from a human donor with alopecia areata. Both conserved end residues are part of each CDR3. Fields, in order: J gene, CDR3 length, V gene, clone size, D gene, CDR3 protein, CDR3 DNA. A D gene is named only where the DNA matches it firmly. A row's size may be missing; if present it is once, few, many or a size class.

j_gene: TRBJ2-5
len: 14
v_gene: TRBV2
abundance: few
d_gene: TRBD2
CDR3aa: CASRGGLAEETQYF
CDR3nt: TGTGCCAGCAGGGGGGGACTAGCGGAAGAGACCCAGTACTTC

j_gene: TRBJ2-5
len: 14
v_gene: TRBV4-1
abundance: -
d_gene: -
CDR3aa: CASSQEVPAGTQYF
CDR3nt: TGCGCCAGCAGCCAAGAGGTTCCCGCGGGGACCCAGTACTTC

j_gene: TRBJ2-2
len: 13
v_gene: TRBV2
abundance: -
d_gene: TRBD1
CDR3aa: CASSDRVTGELFF
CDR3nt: TGTGCCAGCAGCGACAGGGTCACCGGGGAGCTGTTTTTT

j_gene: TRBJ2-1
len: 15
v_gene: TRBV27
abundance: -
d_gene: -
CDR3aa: CASSPVSGSYNEQFF
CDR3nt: TGTGCCAGCAGTCCAGTGAGCGGCTCCTACAATGAGCAGTTCTTC

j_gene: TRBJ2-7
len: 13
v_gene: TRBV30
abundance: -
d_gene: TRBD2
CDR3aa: CAWSVGLAYEQYF
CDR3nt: TGTGCCTGGAGCGTGGGACTAGCCTACGAGCAGTACTTC

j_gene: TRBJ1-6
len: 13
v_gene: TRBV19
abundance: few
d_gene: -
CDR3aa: CASSYRDNSPLHF
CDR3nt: TGTGCCAGTAGTTACAGGGATAATTCACCCCTCCACTTT

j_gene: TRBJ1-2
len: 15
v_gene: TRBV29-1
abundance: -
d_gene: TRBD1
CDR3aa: CSVVYRGSQDYGYTF
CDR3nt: TGCAGCGTTGTGTACAGGGGAAGTCAGGACTATGGCTACACCTTC

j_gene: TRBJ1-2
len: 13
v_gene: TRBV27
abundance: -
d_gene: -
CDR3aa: CASSLRDNYGYTF
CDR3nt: TGTGCCAGCAGTCTCCGGGACAACTATGGCTACACCTTC

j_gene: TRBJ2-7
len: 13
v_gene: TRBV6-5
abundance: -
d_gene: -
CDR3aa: CASSLAGSYEQYF
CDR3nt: TGTGCCAGCAGTCTTGCAGGGTCCTACGAGCAGTACTTC

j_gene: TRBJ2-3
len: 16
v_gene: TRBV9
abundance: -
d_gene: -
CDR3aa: CASSARLDGGTDTQYF
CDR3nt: TGTGCCAGCAGCGCCCGACTAGATGGGGGAACAGATACGCAGTATTTT

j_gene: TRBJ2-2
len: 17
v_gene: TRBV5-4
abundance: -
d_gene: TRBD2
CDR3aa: CASSHVEELAFAGELFF
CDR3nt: TGTGCCAGCAGCCATGTCGAGGAACTAGCGTTTGCCGGGGAGCTGTTTTTT

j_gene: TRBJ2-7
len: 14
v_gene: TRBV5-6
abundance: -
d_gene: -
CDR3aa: CASSLEQRNYEQYF
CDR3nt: TGTGCCAGCAGCTTGGAACAGCGGAACTACGAGCAGTACTTC

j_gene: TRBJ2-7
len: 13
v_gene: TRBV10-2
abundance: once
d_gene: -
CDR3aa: CASKEGITYEQYF
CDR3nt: TGCGCCAGCAAGGAGGGGATAACCTACGAGCAGTACTTC

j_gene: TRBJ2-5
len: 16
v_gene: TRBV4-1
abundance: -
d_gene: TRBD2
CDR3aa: CASSLRGTSSRETQYF
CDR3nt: TGCGCCAGCAGCTTAAGGGGGACTAGTTCTCGTGAGACCCAGTACTTC

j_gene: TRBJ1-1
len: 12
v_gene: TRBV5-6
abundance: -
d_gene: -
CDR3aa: CASSLGGNEAFF
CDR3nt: TGTGCCAGCAGCCTCGGGGGGAACGAAGCTTTCTTT

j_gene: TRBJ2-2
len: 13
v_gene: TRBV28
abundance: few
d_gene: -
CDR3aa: CASIAQGNGELFF
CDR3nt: TGTGCCAGCATCGCACAGGGAAACGGGGAGCTGTTTTTT

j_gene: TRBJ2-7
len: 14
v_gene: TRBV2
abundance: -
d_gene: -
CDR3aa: CASSEIQGSYEQYF
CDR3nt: TGTGCCAGCAGCGAAATACAGGGCTCCTACGAGCAGTACTTC

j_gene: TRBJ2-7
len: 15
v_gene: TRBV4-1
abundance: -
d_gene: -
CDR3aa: CASGVTPGNVYEQYF
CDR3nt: TGCGCCAGCGGAGTTACTCCAGGTAATGTCTACGAGCAGTACTTC

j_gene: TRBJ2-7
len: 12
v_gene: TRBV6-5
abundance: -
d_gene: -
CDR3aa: CASSSSNYEQYF
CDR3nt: TGTGCCAGCAGTTCTTCTAATTACGAGCAGTACTTC

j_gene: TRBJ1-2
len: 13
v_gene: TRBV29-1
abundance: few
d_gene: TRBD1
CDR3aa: CSVEDGTGGGYTF
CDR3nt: TGCAGCGTTGAAGATGGTACAGGGGGAGGCTACACCTTC

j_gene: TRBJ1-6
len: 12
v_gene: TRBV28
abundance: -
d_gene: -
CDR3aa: CASSLGNSPLHF
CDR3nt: TGTGCCAGCAGTTTAGGCAATTCACCCCTCCACTTT

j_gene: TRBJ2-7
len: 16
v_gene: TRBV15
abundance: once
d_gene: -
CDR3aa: CATSRDLRGRPNEQYF
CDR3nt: TGTGCCACCAGCAGAGATTTGAGGGGCCGCCCCAACGAGCAGTACTTC

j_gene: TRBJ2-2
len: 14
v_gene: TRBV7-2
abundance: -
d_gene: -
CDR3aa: CASSFPGTTGELFF
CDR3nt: TGTGCCAGCAGCTTCCCGGGAACTACCGGGGAGCTGTTTTTT

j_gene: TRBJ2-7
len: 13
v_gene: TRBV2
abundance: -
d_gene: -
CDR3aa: CASSEGITYEQYF
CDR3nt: TGTGCCAGCAGTGAGGGGATTACCTACGAGCAGTACTTC

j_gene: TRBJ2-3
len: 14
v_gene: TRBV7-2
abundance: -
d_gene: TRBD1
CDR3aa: CASSLTGSTDTQYF
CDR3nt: TGTGCCAGCAGCTTGACAGGGAGTACAGATACGCAGTATTTT

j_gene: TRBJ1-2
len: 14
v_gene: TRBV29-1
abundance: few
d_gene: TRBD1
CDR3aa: CSVDGQGNNYGYTF
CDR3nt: TGCAGCGTCGACGGACAGGGGAACAACTATGGCTACACCTTC

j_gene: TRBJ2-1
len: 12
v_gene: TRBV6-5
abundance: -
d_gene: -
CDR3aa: CASSPTLGTEFF
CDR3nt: TGTGCCAGCAGTCCGACTTTGGGGACGGAGTTCTTC

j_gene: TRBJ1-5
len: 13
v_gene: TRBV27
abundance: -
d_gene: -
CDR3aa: CASSSGRNQPQHF
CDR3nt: TGTGCCAGCAGTTCGGGACGTAATCAGCCCCAGCATTTT

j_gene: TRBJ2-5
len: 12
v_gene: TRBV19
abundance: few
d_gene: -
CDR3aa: CASGGGQETQYF
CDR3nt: TGTGCCAGTGGAGGGGGCCAAGAGACCCAGTACTTC

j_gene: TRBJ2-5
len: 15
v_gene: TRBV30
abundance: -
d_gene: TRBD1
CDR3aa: CAWSTWDRGHETQYF
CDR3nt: TGTGCCTGGAGCACATGGGACAGGGGGCATGAGACCCAGTACTTC

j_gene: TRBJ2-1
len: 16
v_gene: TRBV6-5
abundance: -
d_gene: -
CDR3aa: CASSYGGGVSYNEQFF
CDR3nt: TGTGCCAGCAGTTACGGCGGTGGAGTCTCCTACAATGAGCAGTTCTTC

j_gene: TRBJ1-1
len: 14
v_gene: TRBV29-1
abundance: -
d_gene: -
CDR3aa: CSVGGTTGGTEAFF
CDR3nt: TGCAGCGTTGGAGGAACCACAGGAGGCACTGAAGCTTTCTTT

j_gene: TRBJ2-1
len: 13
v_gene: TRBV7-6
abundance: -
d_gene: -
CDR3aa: CASSFLADNEQFF
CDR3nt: TGTGCCAGCAGCTTTTTAGCGGACAATGAGCAGTTCTTC

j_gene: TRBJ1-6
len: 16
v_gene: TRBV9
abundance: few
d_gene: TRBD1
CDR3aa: CASSSERTGNNSPLHF
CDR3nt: TGTGCCAGCAGCTCCGAGCGGACAGGCAACAATTCACCCCTCCACTTT

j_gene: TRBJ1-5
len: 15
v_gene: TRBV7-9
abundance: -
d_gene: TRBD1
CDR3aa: CASSLGGQGNQPQHF
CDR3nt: TGTGCCAGCAGCTTAGGCGGACAGGGGAATCAGCCCCAGCATTTT

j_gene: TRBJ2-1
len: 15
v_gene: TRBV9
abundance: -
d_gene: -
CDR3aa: CASSGRVQNYNEQFF
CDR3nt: TGTGCCAGCAGCGGCCGGGTCCAGAACTACAATGAGCAGTTCTTC

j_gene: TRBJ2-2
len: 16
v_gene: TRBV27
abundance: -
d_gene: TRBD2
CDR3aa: CASRRTSGRAIGELFF
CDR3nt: TGTGCCAGCAGGAGGACTAGCGGGAGGGCCATCGGGGAGCTGTTTTTT

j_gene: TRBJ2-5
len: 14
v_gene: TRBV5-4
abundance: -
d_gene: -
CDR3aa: CASSLDREVETQYF
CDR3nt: TGTGCCAGCAGCTTGGACAGGGAGGTGGAGACCCAGTACTTC

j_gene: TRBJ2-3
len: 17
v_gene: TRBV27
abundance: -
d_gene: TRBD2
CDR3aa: CASSLSMGLAHTDTQYF
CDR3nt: TGTGCCAGCAGTTTAAGTATGGGACTAGCCCACACAGATACGCAGTATTTT

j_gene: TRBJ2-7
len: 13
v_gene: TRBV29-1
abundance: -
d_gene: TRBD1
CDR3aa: CSVDGDRGYEQYF
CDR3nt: TGCAGCGTGGACGGGGACAGGGGCTACGAGCAGTACTTC

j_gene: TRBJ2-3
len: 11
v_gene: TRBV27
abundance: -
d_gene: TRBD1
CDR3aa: CASGQGYTQYF
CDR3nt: TGTGCCAGTGGACAGGGTTATACGCAGTATTTT

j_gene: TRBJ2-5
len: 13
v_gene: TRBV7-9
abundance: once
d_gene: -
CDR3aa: CASSLVSSETQYF
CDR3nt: TGTGCCAGCAGCTTGGTCTCCTCAGAGACCCAGTACTTC

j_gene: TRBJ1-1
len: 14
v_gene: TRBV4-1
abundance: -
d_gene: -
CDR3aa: CASSQSGVPTEAFF
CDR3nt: TGCGCCAGCAGCCAATCAGGGGTACCCACTGAAGCTTTCTTT

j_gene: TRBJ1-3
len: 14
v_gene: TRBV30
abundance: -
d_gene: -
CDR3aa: CAWKQDRSGNTIYF
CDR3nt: TGTGCCTGGAAACAGGATAGGTCGGGAAACACCATATATTTT

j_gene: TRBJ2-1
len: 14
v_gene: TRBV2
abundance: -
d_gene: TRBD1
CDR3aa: CASSDQDRDNEQFF
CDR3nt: TGTGCCAGCAGTGACCAGGACAGGGACAATGAGCAGTTCTTC

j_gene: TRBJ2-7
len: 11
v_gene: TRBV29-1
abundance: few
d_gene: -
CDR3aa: CSAGGSYEQYF
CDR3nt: TGCAGCGCTGGGGGCTCCTACGAGCAGTACTTC

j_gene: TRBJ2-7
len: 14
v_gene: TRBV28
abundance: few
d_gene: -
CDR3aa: CASSLTSAGYEQYF
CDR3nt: TGTGCCAGCAGTTTAACAAGCGCGGGATACGAGCAGTACTTC

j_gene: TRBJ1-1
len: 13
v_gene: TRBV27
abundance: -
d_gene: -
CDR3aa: CASSRLRNTEAFF
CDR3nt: TGTGCCAGCAGTAGATTGAGGAACACTGAAGCTTTCTTT

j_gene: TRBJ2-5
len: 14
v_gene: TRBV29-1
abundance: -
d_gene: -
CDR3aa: CSATIDYGRETQYF
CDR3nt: TGCAGCGCTACTATCGACTATGGCAGGGAGACCCAGTACTTC

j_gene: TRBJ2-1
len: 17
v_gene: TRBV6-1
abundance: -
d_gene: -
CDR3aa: CASSERSRGSSYNEQFF
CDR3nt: TGTGCCAGCAGTGAACGTTCGAGGGGGAGCTCCTACAATGAGCAGTTCTTC

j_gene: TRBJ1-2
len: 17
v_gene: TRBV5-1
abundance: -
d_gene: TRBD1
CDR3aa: CASSLTGGQGPNYGHTF
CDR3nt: TGCGCCAGCAGCTTGACGGGAGGACAGGGGCCTAACTATGGCCACACCTTC

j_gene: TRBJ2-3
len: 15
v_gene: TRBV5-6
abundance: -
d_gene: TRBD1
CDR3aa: CASSFLGQGADTQYF
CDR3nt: TGTGCCAGCAGCTTCTTGGGACAGGGGGCAGATACGCAGTATTTT

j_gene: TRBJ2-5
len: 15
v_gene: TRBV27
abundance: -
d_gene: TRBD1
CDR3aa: CASSPPGDRGETQYF
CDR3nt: TGTGCCAGCAGTCCCCCCGGGGACAGGGGAGAGACCCAGTACTTC

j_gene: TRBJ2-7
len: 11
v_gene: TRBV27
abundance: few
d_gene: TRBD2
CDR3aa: CASGLDYEQYF
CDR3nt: TGTGCCAGCGGACTAGACTACGAGCAGTACTTC

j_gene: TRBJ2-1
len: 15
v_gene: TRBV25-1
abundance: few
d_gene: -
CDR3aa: CASSEFVVTYNEQFF
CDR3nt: TGTGCCAGCAGTGAATTTGTGGTTACGTACAATGAGCAGTTCTTC

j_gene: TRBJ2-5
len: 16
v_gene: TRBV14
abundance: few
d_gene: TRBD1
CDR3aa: CASSQPGQGALETQYF
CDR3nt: TGTGCCAGCAGCCAACCGGGACAGGGGGCTCTGGAGACCCAGTACTTC

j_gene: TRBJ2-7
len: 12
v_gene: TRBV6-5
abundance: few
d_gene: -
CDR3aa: CASTDNRYEQYF
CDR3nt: TGTGCCAGCACCGACAACCGGTACGAGCAGTACTTC

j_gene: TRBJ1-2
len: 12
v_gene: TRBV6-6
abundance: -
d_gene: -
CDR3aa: CASTEGVYGYTF
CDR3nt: TGTGCCAGCACCGAGGGAGTCTATGGCTACACCTTC